The source of this T cell receptor (beta chain) is a study of T cells in women clearing cervical HPV infection. Whole-study findings and limits: Timing of associations relative to infection is unclear; T-cell subsets were not isolated.

Assay used: immunoSEQ multiplex PCR; TCRdb lists only in-frame clones, some missing. This repertoire includes some 32,000 clones. Comments on this clone: As yet, its antigen is unknown. Coverage ceases 3 residues before the CDR3 finishes, and the germline J gene fills in the end.

Germline CDR1 reads DFQATT; CDR2 reads SNEGSKA (reference sequence). Losses at the gene ends were 0 bases for V and 1 base for J; bases not matched to a gene: 7. The CDR3 loop spans 16 amino acids. This receptor was obtained from a woman between 18 and 70 years old with a cervical HPV16 infection that either progressed to CIN3+ or cleared (not recorded which). The sequencing sample was made of blood buffy coat. This chain connects TRBV20-1 to TRBJ2-5, with 8 bases identical to TRBD2. CDR3 region: CSARDRERGTQETQYF. CDR3 DNA, as far as it was read: TGCAGTGCTAGAGATCGGGAGCGGGGGACCCAAGAGACC.